Listed below are T cell receptor beta chains from one sample, sequenced in a study of CD8 T cells in Susac syndrome. Via MiXCR, TCRdb re-called the immunoSEQ multiplex PCR reads, giving one row per CDR3 protein. Of fewer than 140,000 distinct CDR3 sequences in the sample, roughly 94% were seen once. The sample was CD8+ T cells from PBMCs. These TCRs come from a human donor with Susac syndrome. The CDR3 runs from the conserved cysteine through the conserved F or W. Fields, in order: J gene, V gene, clone size, D gene, CDR3 DNA, CDR3 protein. A D gene is named only where the DNA matches it firmly. Size is omitted from some rows. Given values are once, few, many or a class for expanded clones.

>TRBJ2-5|TRBV7-9|-|-
TGTGCCAGCAGCTTACCCAGCCAAGAGACCCAGTACTTC
CASSLPSQETQYF
>TRBJ1-5|TRBV27|-|-
TGTGCCAGCAGTCCACCCGGTTATAGCAATCAGCCCCAGCATTTT
CASSPPGYSNQPQHF
>TRBJ2-1|TRBV9|-|TRBD2
TGTGCCAGCAGCGTAGGGGGTGGAGCGGGGGGGCTGCAGTTCTTC
CASSVGGGAGGLQFF
>TRBJ2-7|TRBV7-9|-|TRBD1
TGTGCCAGCAGCGTACAGGGGGCCGAGCAGTACTTC
CASSVQGAEQYF
>TRBJ2-3|TRBV7-6|-|TRBD2
TGTGCCCTACCCCGCGGGGGAAGCACAGATACGCAGTATTTT
CALPRGGSTDTQYF
>TRBJ2-3|TRBV11-2|-|-
TGTGCCAGCAGCTTAGGCCTACCCCCCGATACGCAGTATTTT
CASSLGLPPDTQYF
>TRBJ2-5|TRBV7-3|-|-
TGTGCCAGCAGCTCATGGGGAGCGACTAGGCTCCAAGAGACCCAGTACTTC
CASSSWGATRLQETQYF
>TRBJ2-1|TRBV7-3|-|-
TGTGCCAGCAGCTTAAGTGGGGGGGCTCCCTACAATGAGCAGTTCTTC
CASSLSGGAPYNEQFF
>TRBJ2-7|TRBV20-1|-|-
TGCAGTGCCCTTGGGGGGCGCAGCTCCTACGAGCAGTACTTC
CSALGGRSSYEQYF
>TRBJ2-7|TRBV7-9|-|-
TGTGCCAGCAGGGGGGGCCTTTACGAGCAGTACTTC
CASRGGLYEQYF
>TRBJ2-5|TRBV7-2|-|TRBD2
TGTGCCAGCAGCCAAAGCGGGGGACTCTCAGAGACCCAGTACTTC
CASSQSGGLSETQYF
>TRBJ1-2|TRBV20-1|-|-
TGCAGTGCTAGAGATCGGGGATCTCCTATTCCGTATGGCTACACCTTC
CSARDRGSPIPYGYTF
>TRBJ2-1|TRBV20-1|-|TRBD2
TGCAGTGCTCCCACCGGGACTAGGTATGAGCAGTTCTTC
CSAPTGTRYEQFF
>TRBJ1-3|TRBV9|-|TRBD1
TGTGCCAGCAGCGTAGACGGGACAGGGACGATTGGAAACACCATATATTTT
CASSVDGTGTIGNTIYF
>TRBJ1-1|TRBV20-1|-|-
TGCAGTGCTAGAGACGCGGACGGGGACACTGAAGCTTTCTTT
CSARDADGDTEAFF
>TRBJ2-5|TRBV6-5|-|-
TGTGCCAGCAGTCCAGCTGGGGGGTACCAAGAGACCCAGTACTTC
CASSPAGGYQETQYF
>TRBJ1-3|TRBV5-4|-|-
TGTGCCAGCAGCTTCGGGGACGCCTCTGGAAACACCATATATTTT
CASSFGDASGNTIYF
>TRBJ2-3|TRBV20-1|-|TRBD1
TGCAGTGCTAGAGATCGTTCGGGACAGGGGAGTCTTACGCAGTATTTT
CSARDRSGQGSLTQYF
>TRBJ2-1|TRBV13|-|-
TGTGCCAGCAGCTTAGGCCGGGGCAATGAGCAGTTCTTC
CASSLGRGNEQFF
>TRBJ1-1|TRBV20-1|-|-
TGCAGTGCTAGTCTTTCGGGCTTCATGAACACTGAAGCTTTCTTT
CSASLSGFMNTEAFF
>TRBJ2-6|TRBV14|-|-
TGTGCCAGCAGCCAAGTCGGGGACGGGGCCAACGTCCTGACTTTC
CASSQVGDGANVLTF
>TRBJ2-5|TRBV7-6|-|-
TGTGCCAGCAGCCCCATTTACAGGGCGGAAGAGACCCAGTACTTC
CASSPIYRAEETQYF
>TRBJ2-3|TRBV18|once|-
TGTGCCAGCTCACGGCGGGACGCCGGATCTAGCACAGATACGCAGTATTTT
CASSRRDAGSSTDTQYF
>TRBJ1-1|TRBV15|-|-
TGTGCCACCAGCCCCCTGCGAACCACTGAAGCTTTCTTT
CATSPLRTTEAFF
>TRBJ1-2|TRBV12-3/TRBV12-4|-|-
TGTGCCAGCAGAACCGGGACGGCGGGGTATGGCTACACCTTC
CASRTGTAGYGYTF
>TRBJ2-7|TRBV4-3|-|-
TGCGCCAGCAGCCCCGGAACGCTAGCGATGCCCTACGAGCAGTACTTC
CASSPGTLAMPYEQYF